These 17 T cell receptor beta chains share one sample of origin, sequenced in a study of T cell repertoires in cytomegalovirus infection. A single record per CDR3 protein comes from TCRdb applying MiXCR to the reads. This sample carries approximately 170,000 distinct CDR3 sequences, under 20% of them seen once, and the ten largest clones take about 17%. Sequenced input: CD8+ T cells from PBMCs. The receptors originated from a human donor in good health (CMV status not recorded). Some clones in this sample may be carry-over from other donors' samples.

This clonotype has more than one count but fewer than ten. CDR3 sequence reads: CASNGFGEQYF. The CDR3 bases are TGTGCCAGCAACGGGTTTGGTGAGCAGTACTTC. J is TRBJ2-7 and V is TRBV6-2 or TRBV6-3; D gene ambiguous. The germline gives CDR1 MNHEY, CDR2 SVGEGT. The CDR3 extends over 11 amino acids. V shed 7 bases and J shed 7 bases, with 11 bases lying between them.

The chain recombines TRBV14 with TRBJ1-2, with TRBD1 matching over 7 bases. V was clipped by 2 bases and J by 8 bases; unmatched bases: 5. This CDR3 is built from 13 residues. Germline V lookup: CDR1 SGHDN, CDR2 FVKESK. CDR3 nucleotides: TGTGCCAGCAGCCAAAAAAGGGGGCAAGGCTACACCTTC. Its protein product is CASSQKRGQGYTF.

This clonotype was observed a handful of times. The J gene is TRBJ2-2, the V gene TRBV13, with D unresolved. V was clipped by 0 bases and J by 8 bases, with 7 bases between them. This CDR3 has 13 amino acids. Germline V lookup: CDR1 PRHDT, CDR2 FYEKMQ (reference sequence). CDR3 coding DNA: TGTGCCAGCAGCTTAGGAGGTCGAGGGGAGCTGTTTTTT. Translation gives CASSLGGRGELFF.

The rearrangement links TRBV28 to TRBJ2-7; tentative D call: TRBD2 (7 bases). Between the trimmed V and J ends, which lost 6 bases and 9 bases, there was a span of 21 bases. This CDR3 comprises 14 residues. Germline loops: CDR1 MDHEN, CDR2 SYDVKM. The CDR3 sequence is CASSQDGGGGAQYF. The CDR3, as DNA: TGTGCCAGCAGCCAGGACGGGGGAGGGGGAGCGCAGTACTTC.

The V gene is TRBV2, the J gene TRBJ2-3, with D hard to call. CDR1 and CDR2 from the germline V gene are SNHLY and FYNNEI. The CDR3 length is 13 residues. Trimming cost V 10 bases and J 0 bases, with 11 bases left between them. DNA for the CDR3: TGTGCCACCGGTCTTCTAAGCACAGATACGCAGTATTTT. It is translated as CATGLLSTDTQYF.

CDR3 protein: CASSESRAGEQYF. DNA for the CDR3: TGCGCCAGCAGTGAGTCACGGGCGGGCGAGCAGTACTTC. The chain is built from TRBV10-2 and TRBJ2-7, with D possibly TRBD2 on 5 matching bases. V was trimmed by 0 bases and J by 6 bases, leaving 9 bases between them. The CDR3 loop spans 13 amino acids. Germline-derived CDR1 and CDR2 are WSHSY and SAAADI.

This clonotype occurred a few times. The chain employs TRBV6-6 and TRBJ2-3; D ambiguous. Looked up from germline, CDR1 is MNHNY and CDR2 is SVGAGI (reference sequence). This CDR3 comprises 12 residues. Trimming left V 6 bases short and J 7 bases short, with 11 bases between. CDR3 sequence reads: CASSPVLHTQYF. The CDR3 DNA sequence: TGTGCCAGCAGCCCGGTACTTCATACGCAGTATTTT.

This clonotype was seen a few times. The chain combines TRBV2 with TRBJ2-1; the match to TRBD2 covers 12 bases. The germline V gene encodes CDR1 SNHLY and CDR2 FYNNEI. CDR3 size: 11 residues. V lost 10 bases and J lost 10; bases outside the gene matches: 2. The CDR3 here is CATLAGGEQFF. The CDR3 bases are TGTGCCACGCTAGCGGGAGGGGAGCAGTTCTTC. The full variable domain, rest sourced from reference TRBV2 and TRBJ2-1, is EPEVTQTPSHQVTQMGQEVILRCVPISNHLYFYWYRQILGQKVEFLVSFYNNEISEKSEIFDDQFSVERPDGSNFTLKIRSTKLEDSAMYFCATLAGGEQFFGPGTRLTVL.

This clonotype was counted a few times. The rearrangement uses TRBV24-1 and TRBJ1-1; 8 nucleotides agree with TRBD1. V was clipped by 3 bases and J by 6 bases; unmatched bases: 5. CDR3 length: 14 residues. Germline V gene lookup returns CDR1 KGHDR and CDR2 SFDVKD. The CDR3 bases are TGTGCCACCAGTGATGTCAGGGGGCTCTCTGAAGCTTTCTTT. It yields the protein CATSDVRGLSEAFF.

This clonotype was seen a handful of times. The rearrangement links TRBV6-8 to TRBJ1-2; tentative D call: TRBD1 (6 bases). Between the trimmed V and J ends, which lost 6 bases and 0 bases, there was a span of 11 bases. The V gene's germline CDR1 is MNHGY and CDR2 SAAAGT. This CDR3 has 14 residues. The CDR3 DNA sequence: TGTGCCAGCAGCCCCGGGACAACTAACTATGGCTACACCTTC. Translation: CASSPGTTNYGYTF.

This clonotype was detected a few times. The rearrangement joins TRBV7-9 to TRBJ1-1; D is unresolved. The CDR3 covers 15 residues. Germline lookup yields CDR1 SEHNR and CDR2 FQNEAQ (reference sequence). V was trimmed by 1 base and J by 1 base, leaving 10 bases between them. The CDR3 nucleotides are TGTGCCAGCAGCTTAGAGGGCGGATCGAACACTGAAGCTTTCTTT. Its protein is CASSLEGGSNTEAFF.

This chain links TRBV7-2 with TRBJ2-7; D is possibly TRBD2 (6 bases). The CDR3 contains 13 residues. Germline V gene data show CDR1 as SGHTA and CDR2 as FQGNSA. Trimming took off 8 bases at V and 0 bases at J, with 11 bases between the two ends. CDR3 nucleotide sequence: TGTGCCAGCCGCAACGGGAGCTCCTACGAGCAGTACTTC. It specifies CASRNGSSYEQYF.

This clonotype has a single count. The chain carries TRBV7-8 and TRBJ2-7; 8 bases align to TRBD2. Germline V gene sequence: CDR1 SGHVS, CDR2 FQNEAQ. V lost 4 bases to trimming and J lost 6 bases; unmatched junction nucleotides: 11. The CDR3 loop spans 15 amino acids. CDR3 region: CASSSAPGLGGEQYF. CDR3 nucleotides: TGTGCCAGCAGCTCTGCTCCGGGACTAGGAGGCGAGCAGTACTTC.

This clonotype was detected only a few times. The chain joins TRBV28 to TRBJ2-3; 8 bases are a match to TRBD2. Trimming cost V 5 bases and J 6 bases; bases outside gene matches: 4. The CDR3 is made up of 13 amino acids. Germline CDR1 is MDHEN and CDR2 is SYDVKM. For the CDR3, the DNA is TGTGCCAGCAGTCCTACGGGGGGGGATACGCAGTATTTT. Protein sequence: CASSPTGGDTQYF.

This clonotype was recorded a few times. The chain carries TRBV2 and TRBJ1-1, with 8 nucleotides matching TRBD1. V lost 2 bases to trimming and J lost 6 bases; unmatched junction nucleotides: 8. CDR1 and CDR2 from the germline V gene are SNHLY and FYNNEI. The CDR3 totals 15 residues. The CDR3 protein is CASSEMGTGGSEAFF. For the CDR3, the DNA is TGTGCCAGCAGTGAAATGGGGACAGGAGGCTCTGAAGCTTTCTTT.

This clonotype was observed a few times. The chain links TRBV6-6 to TRBJ2-5; no firm D call. Germline loops: CDR1 MNHNY, CDR2 SVGAGI (reference sequence). This CDR3 spans 14 amino acids. Between the trimmed V and J ends, which lost 2 bases and 5 bases, there was a span of 12 bases. The CDR3 nucleotides read TGTGCCAGCAGTTACCCTGGTACCCCCGAGACCCAGTACTTC. Protein sequence: CASSYPGTPETQYF.

This clonotype has only a few counts. The V call is TRBV7-9, the J call TRBJ1-6; 9 bases are shared with TRBD1. The CDR3 sequence is 15 residues long. The germline V gene has CDR1 SEHNR and CDR2 FQNEAQ (reference sequence). The J segment lost 6 bases and the V segment lost 5 bases, leaving 5 bases of the junction unmatched. This CDR3 is CASSPGQGLNSPLHF. The CDR3 DNA sequence: TGTGCCAGCAGCCCGGGACAGGGCCTTAATTCACCCCTCCACTTT.